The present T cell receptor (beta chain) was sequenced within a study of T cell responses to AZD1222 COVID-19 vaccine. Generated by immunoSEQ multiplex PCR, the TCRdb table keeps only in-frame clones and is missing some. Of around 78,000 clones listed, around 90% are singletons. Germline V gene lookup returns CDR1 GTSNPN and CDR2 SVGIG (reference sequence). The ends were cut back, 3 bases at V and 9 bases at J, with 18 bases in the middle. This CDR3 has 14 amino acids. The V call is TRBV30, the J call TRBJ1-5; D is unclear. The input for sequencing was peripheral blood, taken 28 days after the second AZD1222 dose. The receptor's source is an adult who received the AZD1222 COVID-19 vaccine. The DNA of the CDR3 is TGTGCCTGGAGAGAACCAAAAGCCCTTCGGCCCCAGCATTTT. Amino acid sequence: CAWREPKALRPQHF.